This TCR beta chain stems from a study of cytomegalovirus exposure and HLA in healthy donors. With 60 Vbeta and 13 Jbeta primers, the PCR was carried out. Sequencing used immunoSEQ multiplex PCR; TCRdb keeps in-frame clones, though not all of them. The data hold around 130,000 clones, with 77% observed a single time. The V gene end was trimmed by 3 bases and the J gene end by 2 bases; junction bases not matched to a gene: 9. Germline loops: CDR1 SGDLS, CDR2 YYNGEE. This CDR3 has 19 residues. For this clone: No antigen is known for it.

Study-wide findings and caveats: Available immune exposure information was restricted to CMV serostatus only. Many donors carried some public TCRs, although rarity characterized most TCR sequences. Analyses of presence/absence relied on an assumption of roughly uniform sequencing depth across donors.

Sampled while nominally healthy, donors likely had unrecorded immune exposures. Input material: PBMCs. This chain joins TRBV9 and TRBJ2-1; 15 positions agree with TRBD2. This TCR was sampled from a man between 18 and 29 years old in good health and CMV-seropositive. CDR3 amino acids: CASSGGGLAGGPPYNEQFF. CDR3 nucleotides: TGTGCCAGCAGCGGAGGCGGACTAGCGGGAGGGCCCCCCTACAATGAGCAGTTCTTC.